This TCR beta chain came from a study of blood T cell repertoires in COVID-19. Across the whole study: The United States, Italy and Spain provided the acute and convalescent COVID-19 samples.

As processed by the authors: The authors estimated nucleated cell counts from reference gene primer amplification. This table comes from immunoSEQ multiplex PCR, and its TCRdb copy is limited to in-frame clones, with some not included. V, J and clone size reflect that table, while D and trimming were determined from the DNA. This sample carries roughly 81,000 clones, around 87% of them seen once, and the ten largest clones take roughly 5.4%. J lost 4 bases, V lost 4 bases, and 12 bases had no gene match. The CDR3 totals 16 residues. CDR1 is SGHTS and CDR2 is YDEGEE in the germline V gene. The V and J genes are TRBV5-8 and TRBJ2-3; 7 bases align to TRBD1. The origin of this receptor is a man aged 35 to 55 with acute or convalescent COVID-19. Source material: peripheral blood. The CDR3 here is CASSSGSHRGSDTQYF. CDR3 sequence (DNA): TGTGCCAGCAGCAGCGGTTCTCACAGGGGTTCAGATACGCAGTATTTT.